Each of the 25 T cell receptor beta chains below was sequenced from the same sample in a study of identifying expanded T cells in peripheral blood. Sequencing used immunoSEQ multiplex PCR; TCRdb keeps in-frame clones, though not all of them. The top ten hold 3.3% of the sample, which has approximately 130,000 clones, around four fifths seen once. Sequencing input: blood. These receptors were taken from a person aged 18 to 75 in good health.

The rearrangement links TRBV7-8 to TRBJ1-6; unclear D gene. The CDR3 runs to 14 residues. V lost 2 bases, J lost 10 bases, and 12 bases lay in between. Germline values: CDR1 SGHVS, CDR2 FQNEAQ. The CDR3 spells CASSLRRLGSPLHF. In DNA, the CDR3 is TGTGCCAGCAGCTTAAGGAGATTAGGGTCACCCCTCCACTTT. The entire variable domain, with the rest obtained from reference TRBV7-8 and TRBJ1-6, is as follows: GAGVSQSPRYKVAKRGQDVALRCDPISGHVSLFWYQQALGQGPEFLTYFQNEAQLDKSGLPSDRFFAERPEGSVSTLKIQRTQQEDSAVYLCASSLRRLGSPLHFGNGTRLTVT.

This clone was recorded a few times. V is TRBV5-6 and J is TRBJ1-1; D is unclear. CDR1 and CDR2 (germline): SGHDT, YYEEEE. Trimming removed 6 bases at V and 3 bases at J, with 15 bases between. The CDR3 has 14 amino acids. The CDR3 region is CASTRSAGYTEAFF. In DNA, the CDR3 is TGTGCCAGCACCCGATCGGCCGGTTACACTGAAGCTTTCTTT.

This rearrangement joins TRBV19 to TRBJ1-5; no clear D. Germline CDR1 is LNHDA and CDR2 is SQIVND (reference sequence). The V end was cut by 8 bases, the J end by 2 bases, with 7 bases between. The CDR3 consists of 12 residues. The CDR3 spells CASSKGNQPQHF. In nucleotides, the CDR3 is TGTGCCAGTTCAAAGGGCAATCAGCCCCAGCATTTT.

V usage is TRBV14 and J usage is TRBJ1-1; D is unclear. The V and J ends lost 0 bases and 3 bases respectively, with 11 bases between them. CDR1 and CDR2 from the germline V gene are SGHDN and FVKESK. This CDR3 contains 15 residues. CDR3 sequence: CASSQDLGWDTEAFF. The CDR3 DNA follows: TGTGCCAGCAGCCAAGATTTGGGATGGGACACTGAAGCTTTCTTT.

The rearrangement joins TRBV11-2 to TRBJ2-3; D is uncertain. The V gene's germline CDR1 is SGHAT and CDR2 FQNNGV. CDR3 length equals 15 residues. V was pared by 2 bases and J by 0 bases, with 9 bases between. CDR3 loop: CASSLSPDSTDTQYF. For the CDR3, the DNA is TGTGCCAGCAGCTTATCCCCAGATAGCACAGATACGCAGTATTTT.

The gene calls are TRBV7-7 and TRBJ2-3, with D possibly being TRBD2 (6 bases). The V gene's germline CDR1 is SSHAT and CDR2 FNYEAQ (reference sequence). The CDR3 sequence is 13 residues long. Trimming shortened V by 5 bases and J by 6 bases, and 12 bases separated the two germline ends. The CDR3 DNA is TGTGCCAGCAGCCCGGGGGTAGGGGATACGCAGTATTTT. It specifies CASSPGVGDTQYF.

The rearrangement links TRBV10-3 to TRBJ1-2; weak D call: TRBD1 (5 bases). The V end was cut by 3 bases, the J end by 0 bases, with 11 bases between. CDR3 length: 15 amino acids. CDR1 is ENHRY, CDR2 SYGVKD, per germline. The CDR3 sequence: CAISERRAANYGYTF. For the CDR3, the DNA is TGTGCCATCAGTGAACGCAGGGCTGCTAACTATGGCTACACCTTC.

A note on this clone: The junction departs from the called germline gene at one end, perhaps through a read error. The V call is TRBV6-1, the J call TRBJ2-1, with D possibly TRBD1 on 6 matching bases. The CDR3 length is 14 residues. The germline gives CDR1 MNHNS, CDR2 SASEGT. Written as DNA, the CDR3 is TGTGCCAGCAGTGAACCTTATCGGACAGTATTTAGTATCTTC. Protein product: CASSEPYRTVFSIF.

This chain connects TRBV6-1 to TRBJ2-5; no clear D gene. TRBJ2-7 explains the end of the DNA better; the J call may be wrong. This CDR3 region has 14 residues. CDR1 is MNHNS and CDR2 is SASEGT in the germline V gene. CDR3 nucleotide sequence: TGTGCCAGCAGTTTTCGGCCTACAAGCGACGAGCAGTACTTC. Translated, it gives CASSFRPTSDEQYF.

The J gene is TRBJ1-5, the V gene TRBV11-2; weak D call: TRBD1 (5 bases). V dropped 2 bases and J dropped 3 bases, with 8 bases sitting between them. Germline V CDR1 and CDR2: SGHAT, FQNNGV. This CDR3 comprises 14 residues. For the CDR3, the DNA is TGTGCCAGCAGCTTATCAGGGAACAATCAGCCCCAGCATTTT. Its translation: CASSLSGNNQPQHF.

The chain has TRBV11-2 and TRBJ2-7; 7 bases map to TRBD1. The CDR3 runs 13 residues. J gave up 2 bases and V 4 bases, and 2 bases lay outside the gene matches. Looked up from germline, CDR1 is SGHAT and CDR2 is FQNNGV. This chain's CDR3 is CASSYRGTYEQYF. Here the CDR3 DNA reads TGTGCCAGCAGCTACAGGGGCACCTACGAGCAGTACTTC.

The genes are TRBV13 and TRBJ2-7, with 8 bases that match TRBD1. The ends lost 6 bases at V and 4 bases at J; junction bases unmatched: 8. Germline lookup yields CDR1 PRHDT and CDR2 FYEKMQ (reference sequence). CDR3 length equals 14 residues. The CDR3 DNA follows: TGTGCCAGCAGTTTCGACAGGGGCGGGTACGAGCAGTACTTC. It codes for CASSFDRGGYEQYF.

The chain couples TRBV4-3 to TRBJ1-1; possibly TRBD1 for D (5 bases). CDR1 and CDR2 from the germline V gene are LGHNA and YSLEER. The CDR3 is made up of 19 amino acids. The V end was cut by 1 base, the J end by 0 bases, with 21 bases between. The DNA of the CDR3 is TGCGCCAGCAGCCAAGGGGTCGACAGACTTGCTACCATGAACACTGAAGCTTTCTTT. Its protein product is CASSQGVDRLATMNTEAFF.

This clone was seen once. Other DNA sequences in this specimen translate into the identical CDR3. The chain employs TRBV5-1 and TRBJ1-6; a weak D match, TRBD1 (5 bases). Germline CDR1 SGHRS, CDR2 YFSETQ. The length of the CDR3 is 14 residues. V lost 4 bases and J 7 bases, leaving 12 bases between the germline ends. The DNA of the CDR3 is TGCGCCAGCAGCCTCGGGACGGGAAATTCACCCCTCCACTTT. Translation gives CASSLGTGNSPLHF. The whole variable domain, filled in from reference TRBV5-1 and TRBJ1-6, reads KAGVTQTPRYLIKTRGQQVTLSCSPISGHRSVSWYQQTPGQGLQFLFEYFSETQRNKGNFPGRFSGRQFSNSRSEMNVSTLELGDSALYLCASSLGTGNSPLHFGNGTRLTVT.

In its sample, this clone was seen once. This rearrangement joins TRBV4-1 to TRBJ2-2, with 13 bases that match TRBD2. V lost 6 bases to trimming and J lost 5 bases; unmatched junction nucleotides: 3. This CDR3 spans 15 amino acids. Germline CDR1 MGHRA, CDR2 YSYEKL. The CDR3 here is CASSRLAGGTGELFF. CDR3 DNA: TGCGCCAGCAGTCGACTAGCGGGGGGTACCGGGGAGCTGTTTTTT.

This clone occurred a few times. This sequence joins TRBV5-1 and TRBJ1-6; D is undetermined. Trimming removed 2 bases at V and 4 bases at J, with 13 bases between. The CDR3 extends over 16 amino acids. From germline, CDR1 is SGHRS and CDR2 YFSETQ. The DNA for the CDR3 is TGCGCCAGCAGCTTAGCCGGTAGTGGGTATAATTCACCCCTCCACTTT. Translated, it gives CASSLAGSGYNSPLHF.

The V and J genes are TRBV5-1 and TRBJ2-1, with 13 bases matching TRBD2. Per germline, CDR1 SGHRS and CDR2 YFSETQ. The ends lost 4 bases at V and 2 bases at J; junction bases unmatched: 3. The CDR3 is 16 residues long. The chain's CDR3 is CASSQGLAGTYNEQFF. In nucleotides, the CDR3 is TGCGCCAGCAGCCAGGGACTAGCGGGGACCTACAATGAGCAGTTCTTC.

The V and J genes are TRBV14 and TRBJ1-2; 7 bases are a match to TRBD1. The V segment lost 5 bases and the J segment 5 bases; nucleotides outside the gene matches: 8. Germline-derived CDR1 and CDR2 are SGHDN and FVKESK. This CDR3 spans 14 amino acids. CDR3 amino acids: CASSAQPGGYGYTF. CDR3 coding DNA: TGTGCCAGCAGCGCCCAACCAGGGGGGTATGGCTACACCTTC.

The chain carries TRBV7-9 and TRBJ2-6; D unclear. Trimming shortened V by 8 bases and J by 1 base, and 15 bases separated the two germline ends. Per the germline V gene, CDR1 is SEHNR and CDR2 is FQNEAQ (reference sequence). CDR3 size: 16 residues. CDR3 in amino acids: CASGSSGDSGANVLTF. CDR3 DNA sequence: TGTGCCAGCGGGTCATCAGGAGATTCTGGGGCCAACGTCCTGACTTTC.

In nucleotides, the CDR3 is TGTGCCAGCAGCCCCCGGCGTTTCGATGGCTACACCTTC. Translating gives CASSPRRFDGYTF. This chain links TRBV6-5 with TRBJ1-2; unclear D gene. The CDR3 spans 13 residues. Germline V gives CDR1 MNHEY, CDR2 SVGAGI. V was clipped by 6 bases and J by 6 bases, with 14 bases between them.

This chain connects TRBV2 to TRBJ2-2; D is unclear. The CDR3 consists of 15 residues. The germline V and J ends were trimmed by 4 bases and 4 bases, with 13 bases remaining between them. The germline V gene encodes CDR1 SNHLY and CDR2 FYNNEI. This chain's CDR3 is CASSGFDFITGELFF. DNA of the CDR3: TGTGCCAGCAGTGGGTTTGATTTCATCACCGGGGAGCTGTTTTTT.

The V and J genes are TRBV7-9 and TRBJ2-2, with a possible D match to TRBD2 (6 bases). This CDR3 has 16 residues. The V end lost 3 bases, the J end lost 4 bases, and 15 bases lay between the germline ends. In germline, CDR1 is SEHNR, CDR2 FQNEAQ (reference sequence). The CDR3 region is CASSFSLRGGTGELFF. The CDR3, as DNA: TGTGCCAGCAGCTTCTCATTGAGGGGAGGCACCGGGGAGCTGTTTTTT.

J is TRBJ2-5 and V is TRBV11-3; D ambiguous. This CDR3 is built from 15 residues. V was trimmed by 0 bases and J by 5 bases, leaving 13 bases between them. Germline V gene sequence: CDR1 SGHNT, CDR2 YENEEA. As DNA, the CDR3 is TGTGCCAGCAGCTTAGAGGCTGGCCCGAGGGAGACCCAGTACTTC. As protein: CASSLEAGPRETQYF.

The CDR3, as DNA: TGTGCCAGCAGTTACCCGCAGGGGGCCATTCAAGAGACCCAGTACTTC. This sequence encodes CASSYPQGAIQETQYF. The rearrangement joins TRBV6-6 to TRBJ2-5; 8 bases are shared with TRBD1. Germline-derived CDR1 and CDR2 are MNHNY and SVGAGI (reference sequence). V shed 2 bases and J 2 bases; nucleotides not matched to a gene: 7. This CDR3 has 16 amino acids.

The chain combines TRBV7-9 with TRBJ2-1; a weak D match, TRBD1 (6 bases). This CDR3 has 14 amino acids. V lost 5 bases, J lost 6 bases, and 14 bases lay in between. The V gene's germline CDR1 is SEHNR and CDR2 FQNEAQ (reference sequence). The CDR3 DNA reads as TGTGCCAGCAGCGCCGGACAGCCGATCAATGAGCAGTTCTTC. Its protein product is CASSAGQPINEQFF.